One and the same sample provided the 26 T cell receptor beta chains below, sequenced in a study of blood T cell repertoires in COVID-19. The assay was immunoSEQ multiplex PCR, and TCRdb's table has in-frame clones only and misses some. The sample shows approximately 50,000 clones, roughly nine tenths of them seen only once. The specimen was peripheral blood. All receptors come from a human donor in a cohort sampled during active COVID-19.

This rearrangement joins TRBV27 to TRBJ1-1; D unresolved. Germline CDR1 MNHEY, CDR2 SMNVEV (reference sequence). V was cut by 5 bases and J by 7 bases, with 17 bases left in between. This CDR3 comprises 14 residues. CDR3 sequence reads: CASSPQDMTFEAFF. The CDR3 nucleotides are TGTGCCAGCAGTCCCCAGGATATGACATTTGAAGCTTTCTTT.

The chain combines TRBV6-1 with TRBJ1-1, with D maybe TRBD1 (6 bases). The CDR3 has 17 residues. Looked up from germline, CDR1 is MNHNS and CDR2 is SASEGT. The ends were cut back, 2 bases at V and 0 bases at J, with 16 bases in the middle. Written as DNA, the CDR3 is TGTGCCAGCAGTGAAAGGTCAGGGGCCGCTATGAACACTGAAGCTTTCTTT. Its translation: CASSERSGAAMNTEAFF.

This chain's CDR3 is CASSMGGATEAFF. As DNA, the CDR3 is TGTGCCAGTAGTATGGGGGGAGCGACTGAAGCTTTCTTT. The chain employs TRBV19 and TRBJ1-1; possibly TRBD1 for D (5 bases). This CDR3 is built from 13 residues. CDR1 LNHDA and CDR2 SQIVND come from the germline V gene (reference sequence). Trimming pared 3 bases from V and 5 bases from J, leaving 10 bases between.

V gene TRBV2 combines with J gene TRBJ2-7; 7 bases are shared with TRBD2. CDR1 SNHLY and CDR2 FYNNEI come from the germline V gene. V lost 6 bases to trimming and J lost 2 bases; unmatched junction nucleotides: 13. The CDR3 loop spans 16 amino acids. CDR3 residues: CASSPASGATPYEQYF. The CDR3, as DNA: TGTGCCAGCAGCCCCGCTAGCGGAGCGACTCCCTACGAGCAGTACTTC.

The count of this clone is one. V gene TRBV18 combines with J gene TRBJ2-1; 11 bases are shared with TRBD1. The CDR3 runs to 14 residues. Germline CDR1 is KGHSH and CDR2 is LQKENI. Trimming removed 3 bases from V and 12 bases from J; junction bases left unmatched: 7. DNA of the CDR3: TGTGCCAGCTCACCGGGACAGGGGGTGTTACGGCAGTTCTTC. It codes for CASSPGQGVLRQFF.

The chain couples TRBV18 to TRBJ2-7; TRBD2 agrees at 8 bases. This CDR3 region has 15 residues. The J segment lost 1 base and the V segment lost 3 bases, leaving 5 bases of the junction unmatched. Germline lookup yields CDR1 KGHSH and CDR2 LQKENI. CDR3 sequence reads: CASSPSRGGSYEQYF. In nucleotides, the CDR3 is TGTGCCAGCTCACCCAGCCGGGGGGGTTCCTACGAGCAGTACTTC.

This clone showed up just a few times. The chain combines TRBV6-5 with TRBJ1-6; 9 bases align to TRBD1. CDR1 is MNHEY, CDR2 SVGAGI, per germline. This CDR3 is built from 15 residues. Unmatched junction bases numbered 7, after V lost 7 bases and J lost 6 bases. CDR3 protein: CASTLGQGSNSPLHF. In DNA form, the CDR3 reads TGTGCCAGCACCCTGGGACAGGGTAGTAATTCACCCCTCCACTTT.

This chain connects TRBV5-4 to TRBJ2-3; TRBD1 matches 7 bases. This CDR3 region has 15 residues. V lost 2 bases, J lost 5 bases, and 8 bases stayed unmatched. Germline V gives CDR1 SGHNT, CDR2 YYREEE (reference sequence). The chain's CDR3 is CASSFAQGDQDTQYF. Written as DNA, the CDR3 is TGTGCCAGCAGCTTTGCTCAGGGGGACCAAGATACGCAGTATTTT.

The gene calls are TRBV20-1 and TRBJ1-2; 12 bases map to TRBD1. The CDR3 loop spans 15 amino acids. Germline V gives CDR1 DFQATT, CDR2 SNEGSKA (reference sequence). V shed 3 bases, J shed 8 bases, and the junction held 10 bases outside the gene matches. In DNA, the CDR3 is TGCAGTGCTAGTGCCGAGGGACAGGGGGCGCGAGGCTACACCTTC. This codes for CSASAEGQGARGYTF.

The chain is built from TRBV28 and TRBJ1-2, with a possible D match to TRBD1 (6 bases). V dropped 8 bases and J dropped 5 bases, with 21 bases sitting between them. The CDR3 covers 15 residues. Germline values: CDR1 MDHEN, CDR2 SYDVKM. This CDR3 reads CASSTTTGGYYGYTF. CDR3 in DNA: TGTGCCAGCTCTACCACCACTGGGGGCTATTATGGCTACACCTTC.

The chain combines TRBV21-1 with TRBJ2-7; no check of the table's D call, TRBD1, against the DNA was made. TRBV21-1 is classified as a pseudogene. The CDR3 spans 15 residues. CDR3 sequence reads: CASRNLGTRGKKKYV. CDR3 DNA sequence: TGTGCCAGCAGGAACCTTGGGACAAGAGGCAAAAAGAAGTACGTC.

J is TRBJ2-7 and V is TRBV21-1; TRBD1 was called by the table and not checked on the DNA. TRBV21-1 is shown as a pseudogene. CDR3 length: 13 residues. CDR3 amino acids: CASSKGRGYEQYF. DNA for the CDR3: TGTGCCAGCAGCAAAGGCAGGGGTTACGAGCAGTACTTC.

The chain uses TRBV5-1 and TRBJ2-5; possible D gene TRBD2, 5 bases. The CDR3 loop spans 14 amino acids. V gave up 4 bases and J gave up 5 bases, with 15 bases separating them. Germline V gene sequence: CDR1 SGHRS, CDR2 YFSETQ. CDR3 DNA: TGCGCCAGCAGCGTAAATGGAAGGGAGGAGACCCAGTACTTC. This gives the protein CASSVNGREETQYF.

This clone showed up just once. The chain is built from TRBV10-2 and TRBJ2-7; D may be TRBD2 (6 bases). This CDR3 contains 12 residues. Trimming took off 7 bases at V and 5 bases at J, with 12 bases between the two ends. The germline V gene encodes CDR1 WSHSY and CDR2 SAAADI. The CDR3 region has the DNA TGCGCCAGCAAGTCTAGCGCCGACGAGCAGTACGTC. Translated, it gives CASKSSADEQYV.

The chain carries TRBV9 and TRBJ1-2, with TRBD1 as a possible D gene (6 bases). Trimming shortened V by 3 bases and J by 8 bases, and 17 bases separated the two germline ends. This CDR3 region has 14 residues. In germline, CDR1 is SGDLS, CDR2 YYNGEE. CDR3 region: CASSETGTSGGYTF. The CDR3 DNA reads TGTGCCAGCAGCGAAACCGGGACAAGTGGGGGCTACACCTTC. Full variable domain (missing parts from reference TRBV9 and TRBJ1-2): DSGVTQTPKHLITATGQRVTLRCSPRSGDLSVYWYQQSLDQGLQFLIQYYNGEERAKGNILERFSAQQFPDLHSELNLSSLELGDSALYFCASSETGTSGGYTFGSGTRLTVV.

This chain joins TRBV10-3 and TRBJ2-5, with 8 bases aligning to TRBD2. Trimming took 3 bases from V and 1 from J; bases not matched to a gene: 10. The V gene's germline CDR1 is ENHRY and CDR2 SYGVKD. This CDR3 comprises 17 residues. CDR3 nucleotide sequence: TGTGCCATCAGTGAACGGGAGGGCGGACGATTCCAAGAGACCCAGTACTTC. Translated: CAISEREGGRFQETQYF.

The chain recombines TRBV20-1 with TRBJ1-1, with D possibly being TRBD1 (5 bases). The CDR3 is 11 amino acids. Germline V gene sequence: CDR1 DFQATT, CDR2 SNEGSKA (reference sequence). The V and J ends lost 6 bases and 8 bases respectively, with 13 bases between them. CDR3 residues: CSARAGSEAFF. The DNA of the CDR3 is TGCAGTGCCAGGGCGGGAAGCGAAGCTTTCTTT.

This rearrangement joins TRBV5-4 to TRBJ2-2; D is unclear. The V gene's germline CDR1 is SGHNT and CDR2 YYREEE (reference sequence). Trimming took 0 bases from V and 6 from J, leaving 12 bases between them. The CDR3 is 15 amino acids. The CDR3, as DNA: TGTGCCAGCAGCTTGGGAGGCGGATTTCCCGGGGAGCTGTTTTTT. It is translated as CASSLGGGFPGELFF.

This sequence joins TRBV21-1 and TRBJ2-1; the table's D call of TRBD2 was not tested on the DNA. TRBV21-1 is a recognized pseudogene. There are 18 residues in the CDR3. CDR3 residues: CASKGFLGGTSISDEQFF. The CDR3 DNA sequence: TGTGCCAGCAAGGGTTTTCTTGGCGGGACTAGTATTTCGGATGAGCAGTTCTTC.

The V and J genes are TRBV7-6 and TRBJ2-2, with 10 bases identical to TRBD2. The junction had 5 bases not matched to a gene; V was cut back by 1 base and J by 6 bases. Per germline, CDR1 SGHVS and CDR2 FNYEAQ. This CDR3 is built from 16 residues. CDR3 amino acids: CASSLEASGRPGELFF. The CDR3 DNA sequence: TGTGCCAGCAGCTTAGAGGCTAGCGGGAGACCCGGGGAGCTGTTTTTT.

The chain couples TRBV5-6 to TRBJ1-1; D is unclear. Deletions cut 2 bases from V and 3 bases from J, with 11 bases between. This CDR3 comprises 14 residues. Per germline, CDR1 SGHDT and CDR2 YYEEEE. The DNA of the CDR3 is TGTGCCAGCAGCTTCCGGAGCAGTCACACTGAAGCTTTCTTT. This codes for CASSFRSSHTEAFF.

This rearrangement joins TRBV12-5 to TRBJ1-5, with 8 nucleotides matching TRBD1. J gave up 1 base and V 2 bases, and 7 bases lay outside the gene matches. Germline values: CDR1 LGHNT, CDR2 FRNRAP. The CDR3 is made up of 17 amino acids. CDR3 loop: CASGLSADRASNQPQHF. The CDR3 region has the DNA TGTGCTAGTGGTTTGTCCGCGGACAGGGCCAGCAATCAGCCCCAGCATTTT.

DNA for the CDR3: TGTGCCAGTACCCCTAGGGGAAGGCAGCCCCAGCATTTT. This gives the protein CASTPRGRQPQHF. The chain recombines TRBV19 with TRBJ1-5; maybe TRBD1 (5 bases). Germline V gene lookup returns CDR1 LNHDA and CDR2 SQIVND (reference sequence). V was trimmed by 7 bases and J by 7 bases, leaving 14 bases between them. The CDR3 has 13 residues.

The rearrangement uses TRBV24-1 and TRBJ1-1, with a possible D match to TRBD1 (6 bases). Germline V gene lookup returns CDR1 KGHDR and CDR2 SFDVKD. V lost 9 bases, J lost 2 bases, and 12 bases lay in between. The CDR3 totals 13 residues. The CDR3 here is CATRTVDNTEAFF. The CDR3 region has the DNA TGTGCCACCCGGACAGTTGATAACACTGAAGCTTTCTTT.

This clone appeared once. This rearrangement joins TRBV2 to TRBJ1-1; 9 nucleotides line up with TRBD1. The length of the CDR3 is 14 residues. V trimming: 6 bases; J trimming: 6 bases; junction bases outside the gene matches: 8. Per germline, CDR1 SNHLY and CDR2 FYNNEI. Here the CDR3 reads CASRRDRESPEAFF. The CDR3 bases are TGTGCCAGCAGACGGGACAGGGAGTCTCCTGAAGCTTTCTTT. Supplemented by reference TRBV2 and TRBJ1-1, the full variable domain reads EPEVTQTPSHQVTQMGQEVILRCVPISNHLYFYWYRQILGQKVEFLVSFYNNEISEKSEIFDDQFSVERPDGSNFTLKIRSTKLEDSAMYFCASRRDRESPEAFFGQGTRLTVV.

The V gene is TRBV21-1, the J gene TRBJ1-2; whether TRBD1, the table's D call, matches the DNA was not checked. TRBV21-1 constitutes a pseudogene. The CDR3 runs 14 residues. The CDR3 bases are TGTGCCAGCAGCAGTAACTGGGACAGGGAGGGCTACACCTTC. Its translation is CASSSNWDREGYTF.